This is a list of T cell receptor beta chains from one sample in a study of cytomegalovirus exposure and HLA in healthy donors. Method: immunoSEQ multiplex PCR; TCRdb's copy keeps in-frame clones and lacks some. Here the sample spans about 150,000 clones, about three quarters being singletons. Sequenced input: PBMCs. The receptors were sampled from a male donor in good health and CMV-seronegative. CDR3s include the opening cysteine and the closing phenylalanine or tryptophan. D genes are given only for firm matches. Not every row has a clone size; where given, it reads once, few, many or a size class.

>TRBJ2-1|TRBV5-1|TRBD1|-
CASRPMTGGYNEQFF
TGCGCCAGCAGACCTATGACAGGGGGATACAATGAGCAGTTCTTC
>TRBJ1-3|TRBV13|-|-
CASSDSGTLSRWADGNTIYF
TGTGCCAGCAGCGACTCCGGGACATTGAGTCGATGGGCGGATGGAAACACCATATATTTT
>TRBJ2-2|TRBV9|TRBD2|-
CASSGETRLAGDRITGELFF
TGTGCCAGCAGCGGGGAAACAAGACTAGCGGGAGATCGGATCACCGGGGAGCTGTTTTTT
>TRBJ2-5|TRBV5-1|-|-
CASSLGRGAMETQYF
TGCGCCAGCAGCTTGGGACGTGGGGCAATGGAGACCCAGTACTTC
>TRBJ1-2|TRBV6-6|-|-
CASSYSAGYGYTF
TGTGCCAGCAGTTACTCGGCAGGCTATGGCTACACCTTC
>TRBJ2-7|TRBV11-2|TRBD1|-
CASSLGTGGSYEQYF
TGTGCCAGCAGCTTAGGGACAGGGGGATCCTACGAGCAGTACTTC
>TRBJ2-7|TRBV15|TRBD1|-
CATSRPPTGVVGEQYF
TGTGCCACCAGCAGACCTCCCACAGGGGTGGTTGGCGAGCAGTACTTC
>TRBJ2-7|TRBV7-2|-|once
CASSRPRTDSLSYEQYF
TGTGCCAGCAGCCGGCCCCGGACAGACAGTCTTTCCTACGAGCAGTACTTC
>TRBJ2-7|TRBV5-4|-|-
CASSWPASGSYEQYF
TGTGCCAGCAGCTGGCCAGCTAGTGGCTCCTACGAGCAGTACTTC
>TRBJ2-7|TRBV2|TRBD2|-
CASSFTSGTYEQYF
TGTGCCAGCAGCTTTACTAGCGGAACCTACGAGCAGTACTTC
>TRBJ1-1|TRBV12-5|-|-
CASGSAPGTPNTEAFF
TGTGCTAGTGGTTCGGCTCCCGGGACACCGAACACTGAAGCTTTCTTT
>TRBJ2-7|TRBV6-6|TRBD2|-
CASSYSAGGRPYEQYF
TGTGCCAGCAGTTACTCGGCGGGGGGCCGACCATACGAGCAGTACTTC
>TRBJ1-1|TRBV27|TRBD1|once
CASSPPQGWGNTEAFF
TGTGCCAGCAGTCCCCCACAGGGGTGGGGGAACACTGAAGCTTTCTTT
>TRBJ2-3|TRBV10-3|TRBD2|-
CAISPDSRLATQYF
TGTGCCATCAGCCCGGACAGCAGACTAGCGACGCAGTATTTT
>TRBJ2-1|TRBV7-2|-|-
CASSPRGDEQFF
TGTGCCAGCAGCCCCAGGGGGGATGAGCAGTTCTTC
>TRBJ1-2|TRBV6-1|-|-
CASNLGRTNYGYTF
TGTGCCAGCAACCTAGGAAGGACTAACTATGGCTACACCTTC
>TRBJ2-1|TRBV5-1|TRBD2|-
CASSLGGSSYNEQFF
TGCGCCAGCAGCTTGGGCGGGAGCTCCTACAATGAGCAGTTCTTC
>TRBJ2-1|TRBV7-9|TRBD2|-
CASSLKARLAGGRDEQFF
TGTGCCAGCAGCTTAAAGGCTCGACTAGCGGGAGGGCGGGATGAGCAGTTCTTC
>TRBJ1-2|TRBV5-1|-|-
CASSFRENYGYTF
TGCGCCAGCAGCTTTAGGGAGAACTATGGCTACACCTTC
>TRBJ2-1|TRBV27|-|-
CASGIDRFIEQFF
TGTGCCAGCGGCATCGACAGGTTTATTGAGCAGTTCTTC
>TRBJ1-6|TRBV2|-|few
CASSEEQLRHSPLHF
TGTGCCAGCAGTGAAGAACAGCTAAGGCATTCACCCCTCCACTTT
>TRBJ2-5|TRBV4-1|-|few
CASSQRLAQQETQYF
TGCGCCAGCAGCCAAAGGCTAGCGCAACAAGAGACCCAGTACTTC
>TRBJ1-6|TRBV11-2|-|few
CASSPRENSPLHF
TGTGCCAGCAGCCCCCGTGAGAATTCACCCCTCCACTTT
>TRBJ1-2|TRBV18|TRBD1|-
CASSPRAGGRYGYTF
TGTGCCAGCTCACCACGGGCAGGGGGCAGGTATGGCTACACCTTC
>TRBJ1-2|TRBV27|-|-
CASSLGQLYGYTF
TGTGCCAGCAGCCTCGGACAGCTCTATGGCTACACCTTC
>TRBJ1-5|TRBV7-7|-|-
CASSRDRDQPQHF
TGTGCTAGCAGCCGCGATCGGGATCAGCCCCAGCATTTT
>TRBJ2-2|TRBV18|TRBD2|-
CASSTGTGAGAGELFF
TGTGCCAGCTCAACGGGAACGGGAGCGGGAGCCGGGGAGCTGTTTTTT
>TRBJ1-1|TRBV5-1|-|-
CASTLGGASTEAFF
TGCGCCAGCACCCTAGGGGGGGCGAGCACTGAAGCTTTCTTT
>TRBJ1-2|TRBV7-9|TRBD1|-
CATVDRGGYTF
TGTGCCACGGTGGACAGGGGAGGCTACACCTTC
>TRBJ2-1|TRBV5-1|TRBD2|-
CASRGAGGHGEQFF
TGCGCCAGCAGGGGCGCGGGGGGGCATGGTGAGCAGTTCTTC
>TRBJ2-7|TRBV10-1|TRBD2|-
CASSAETSGSYEQYF
TGCGCCAGCAGTGCCGAAACTAGCGGTTCCTACGAGCAGTACTTC
>TRBJ2-5|TRBV5-1|-|-
CASSTPDSAETQYF
TGCGCCAGCAGCACCCCGGACAGTGCAGAGACCCAGTACTTC
>TRBJ2-7|TRBV6-5|TRBD2|-
CASSSKTSWAYEQYF
TGTGCCAGCAGTTCCAAGACTAGCTGGGCCTACGAGCAGTACTTC
>TRBJ1-6|TRBV4-2|-|-
CASSPKTEQGTLHF
TGTGCCAGCAGCCCCAAGACGGAACAGGGAACCCTCCACTTT
>TRBJ2-1|TRBV4-2|-|-
CASSSPLAEQFF
TGTGCCAGCAGCTCGCCCCTAGCGGAGCAGTTCTTC
>TRBJ2-7|TRBV5-5|TRBD2|-
CASSLQTGGVNEQYF
TGTGCCAGCAGCTTGCAGACGGGAGGGGTCAACGAGCAGTACTTC
>TRBJ2-2|TRBV27|-|-
CASTMSGELFF
TGTGCCAGCACTATGTCCGGGGAGCTGTTTTTT
>TRBJ2-7|TRBV19|-|-
CASSPPGPGVYEQYF
TGTGCCAGTAGTCCTCCCGGGCCCGGGGTCTACGAGCAGTACTTC
>TRBJ2-3|TRBV11-3|-|few
CASSLGGRQGDTQYF
TGTGCCAGCAGCTTAGGAGGGCGCCAAGGAGATACGCAGTATTTT
>TRBJ2-2|TRBV11-2|-|-
CASSRRGLTGELFF
TGTGCCAGCAGCCGGAGGGGGCTTACCGGGGAGCTGTTTTTT